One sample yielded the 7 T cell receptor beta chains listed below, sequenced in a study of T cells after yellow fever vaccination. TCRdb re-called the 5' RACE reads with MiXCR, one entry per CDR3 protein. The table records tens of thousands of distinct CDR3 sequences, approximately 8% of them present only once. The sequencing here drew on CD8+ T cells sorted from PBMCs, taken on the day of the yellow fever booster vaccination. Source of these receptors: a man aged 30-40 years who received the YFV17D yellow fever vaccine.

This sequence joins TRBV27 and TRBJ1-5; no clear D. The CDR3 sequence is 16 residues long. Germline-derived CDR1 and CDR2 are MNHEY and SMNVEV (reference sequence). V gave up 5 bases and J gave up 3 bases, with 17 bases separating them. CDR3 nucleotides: TGTGCCAGCAGTCTGAAGGGCCCTTACGTCAATCAGCCCCAGCATTTT. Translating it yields CASSLKGPYVNQPQHF.

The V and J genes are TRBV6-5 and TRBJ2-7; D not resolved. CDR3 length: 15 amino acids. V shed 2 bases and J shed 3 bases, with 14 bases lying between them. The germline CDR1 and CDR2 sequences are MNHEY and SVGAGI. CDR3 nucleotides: TGTGCCAGCAGTTACGATCAGGTTTCTAGCTACGAGCAGTACTTC. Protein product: CASSYDQVSSYEQYF.

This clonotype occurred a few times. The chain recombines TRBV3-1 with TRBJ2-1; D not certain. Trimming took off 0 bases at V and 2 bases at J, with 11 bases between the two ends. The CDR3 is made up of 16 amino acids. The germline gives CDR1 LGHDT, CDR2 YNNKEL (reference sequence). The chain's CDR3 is CASSQDLYYTYNEQFF. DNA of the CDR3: TGTGCCAGCAGCCAAGATCTCTATTACACCTACAATGAGCAGTTCTTC.

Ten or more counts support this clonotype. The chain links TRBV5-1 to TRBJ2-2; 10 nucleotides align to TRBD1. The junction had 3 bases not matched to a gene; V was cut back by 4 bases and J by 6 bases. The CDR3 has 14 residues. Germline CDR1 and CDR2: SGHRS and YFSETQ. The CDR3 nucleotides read TGCGCCAGCAGCCCCGGGACAGGGGCCGGGGAGCTGTTTTTT. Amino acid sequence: CASSPGTGAGELFF.

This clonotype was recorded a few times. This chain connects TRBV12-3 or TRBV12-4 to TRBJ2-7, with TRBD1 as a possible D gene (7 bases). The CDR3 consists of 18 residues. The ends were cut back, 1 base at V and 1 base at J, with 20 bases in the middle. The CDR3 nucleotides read TGTGCCAGCAGTTTAGACAGGGGTTCTAGCGTTGATTCCTACGAGCAGTACTTC. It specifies CASSLDRGSSVDSYEQYF.

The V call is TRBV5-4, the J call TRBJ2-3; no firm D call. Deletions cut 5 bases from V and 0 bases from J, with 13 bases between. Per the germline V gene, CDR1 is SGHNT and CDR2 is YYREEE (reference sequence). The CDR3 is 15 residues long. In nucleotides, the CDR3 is TGTGCCAGCAGGACCGACCTCGGGAGCACAGATACGCAGTATTTT. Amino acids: CASRTDLGSTDTQYF.

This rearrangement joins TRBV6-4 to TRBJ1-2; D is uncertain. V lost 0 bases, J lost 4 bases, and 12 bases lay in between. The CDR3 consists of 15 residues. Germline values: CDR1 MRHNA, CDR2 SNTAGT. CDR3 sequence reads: CASSDSNSGLYGYTF. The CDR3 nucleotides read TGTGCCAGCAGTGACTCGAATAGTGGACTCTATGGCTACACCTTC.